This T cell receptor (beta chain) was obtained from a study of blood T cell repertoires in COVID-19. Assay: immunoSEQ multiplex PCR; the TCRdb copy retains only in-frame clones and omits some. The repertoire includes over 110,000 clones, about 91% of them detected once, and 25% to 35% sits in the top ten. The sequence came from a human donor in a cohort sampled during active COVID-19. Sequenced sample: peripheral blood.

CDR3 in amino acids: CASSVSGGAGNEQFF. The CDR3 region has the DNA TGTGCCAGCAGCGTGAGCGGGGGAGCCGGCAATGAGCAGTTCTTC. This chain joins TRBV9 and TRBJ2-1; 8 nucleotides match TRBD2. V was clipped by 2 bases and J by 6 bases; unmatched bases: 7. Germline V gene data show CDR1 as SGDLS and CDR2 as YYNGEE. The CDR3 covers 15 residues.